One sample yielded the 29 T cell receptor beta chains listed below, sequenced in a study of CD8+ T cells in alopecia areata. The treatment was: oral pan-JAK inhibitor, 5-10 mg twice daily. The authors extracted RNA and reverse transcribed it into cDNA as the sequencing template. Clones were read by immunoSEQ multiplex PCR, and TCRdb kept only the in-frame ones, dropping some. In the table there are more than 150,000 clones, roughly 62% of which are singletons. Sequencing was performed on CD8+ T cells sorted from blood, taken at week 24, from a patient treated with tofacitinib. The receptor set was obtained from a human donor with alopecia areata.

This clone has only a few counts. The rearrangement links TRBV13 to TRBJ1-5; D unresolved. The CDR3 runs 15 residues. Germline-derived CDR1 and CDR2 are PRHDT and FYEKMQ (reference sequence). The V gene lost 5 bases and the J gene lost 1 base, with 12 bases spanning the gap. This CDR3 is CASSEGLGSNQPQHF. Written as DNA, the CDR3 is TGTGCCAGCAGCGAAGGACTGGGAAGCAATCAGCCCCAGCATTTT.

This clone was seen more than once but under ten times. V and J are TRBV15 and TRBJ2-7, with 10 bases lining up with TRBD2. The germline gives CDR1 LNHNV, CDR2 YYDKDF (reference sequence). V lost 5 bases and J lost 0; bases outside the gene matches: 1. There are 14 residues in the CDR3. The CDR3 loop is CATSLAGDSYEQYF. CDR3 DNA: TGTGCCACCAGCCTAGCGGGGGACTCCTACGAGCAGTACTTC.

V and J are TRBV4-1 and TRBJ1-5, with unresolved D. Germline V CDR1 and CDR2: MGHRA, YSYEKL. This CDR3 spans 16 amino acids. V lost 0 bases and J 5 bases, leaving 14 bases between the germline ends. As DNA, the CDR3 is TGCGCCAGCAGCCAAGATCGTATGGCGGCGGATCAGCCCCAGCATTTT. The encoded protein is CASSQDRMAADQPQHF.

This chain connects TRBV25-1 to TRBJ2-2, with D unresolved. The CDR3 sequence is 17 residues long. Germline-derived CDR1 and CDR2 are MGHDK and SYGVNS. V lost 2 bases, J lost 6 bases, and 19 bases lay in between. In DNA form, the CDR3 reads TGTGCCAGCAGTGAACTCCGGGTTGACCCGGTATCCGGGGAGCTGTTTTTT. This codes for CASSELRVDPVSGELFF.

The V gene is TRBV6-6, the J gene TRBJ2-3; TRBD1 agrees at 7 bases. The germline V gene encodes CDR1 MNHNY and CDR2 SVGAGI (reference sequence). With V trimmed by 5 bases and J by 0 bases, 8 bases remained unmatched. The CDR3 length is 16 residues. The CDR3 region is CASSLNRGPSTDTQYF. The CDR3 nucleotides read TGTGCCAGCAGTCTGAACAGGGGCCCTAGCACAGATACGCAGTATTTT.

The V call is TRBV27, the J call TRBJ2-3, with D perhaps TRBD2 (5 bases). Trimming stripped 1 base from V and 4 bases from J, with 15 bases between. The CDR3 is 16 amino acids. The germline V gene has CDR1 MNHEY and CDR2 SMNVEV (reference sequence). The CDR3 DNA sequence: TGTGCCAGCAGTTTATTAGAGGGTCCCGCCTCAGATACGCAGTATTTT. This codes for CASSLLEGPASDTQYF.

The chain couples TRBV11-2 to TRBJ2-1, with D perhaps given as TRBD1 or TRBD2 (6 bases each). This CDR3 region has 16 residues. The V gene's germline CDR1 is SGHAT and CDR2 FQNNGV. V was cut by 1 base and J by 7 bases, with 17 bases left in between. As DNA, the CDR3 is TGTGCCAGCAGCTTAGCCCTCGGGGGCCCGAAGAATGAGCAGTTCTTC. The encoded protein is CASSLALGGPKNEQFF.

This sequence joins TRBV14 and TRBJ2-3, with D tentatively TRBD1 or TRBD2 (5 bases each). Germline lookup yields CDR1 SGHDN and CDR2 FVKESK. Trimming pared 2 bases from V and 6 bases from J, leaving 18 bases between. The length of the CDR3 is 16 residues. The CDR3: CASSQTGTTKRDTQYF. Written as DNA, the CDR3 is TGTGCCAGCAGCCAAACGGGGACCACCAAAAGGGATACGCAGTATTTT.

The chain joins TRBV5-1 to TRBJ1-1; TRBD1 matches at 7 bases. V dropped 3 bases and J dropped 4; count of bases not matched to a gene: 6. Germline lookup yields CDR1 SGHRS and CDR2 YFSETQ. This CDR3 has 14 residues. The CDR3, as DNA: TGCGCCAGCAGCTCAGACAGGGTTACCACTGAAGCTTTCTTT. The encoded protein is CASSSDRVTTEAFF. The variable domain in full, with the rest retrieved from reference TRBV5-1 and TRBJ1-1, is KAGVTQTPRYLIKTRGQQVTLSCSPISGHRSVSWYQQTPGQGLQFLFEYFSETQRNKGNFPGRFSGRQFSNSRSEMNVSTLELGDSALYLCASSSDRVTTEAFFGQGTRLTVV.

There are a few counts of this clone. Other DNA sequences in the sample encode the same CDR3. The rearrangement joins TRBV9 to TRBJ1-2; D is unresolved. The CDR3 loop spans 10 amino acids. The germline V gene encodes CDR1 SGDLS and CDR2 YYNGEE. V lost 5 bases to trimming and J lost 5 bases, with 4 bases between them. The CDR3: CASRGYGYTF. The CDR3 DNA reads as TGTGCCAGCAGGGGTTATGGCTACACCTTC.

The chain employs TRBV2 and TRBJ2-5; 10 bases are a match to TRBD2. Trimming took 6 bases from V and 3 from J; bases not matched to a gene: 1. The germline V gene has CDR1 SNHLY and CDR2 FYNNEI. The CDR3 covers 13 residues. The CDR3, as DNA: TGTGCCAGCAGGGGGACTAGCGAAGAGACCCAGTACTTC. This codes for CASRGTSEETQYF.

This clone was seen only a few times. This chain links TRBV9 with TRBJ1-5; no definite D call. The V end lost 0 bases, the J end lost 4 bases, and 5 bases lay between the germline ends. Germline loops: CDR1 SGDLS, CDR2 YYNGEE. The CDR3 is 13 residues long. The DNA for the CDR3 is TGTGCCAGCAGCGTAGGGTTGAATCAGCCCCAGCATTTT. This sequence encodes CASSVGLNQPQHF.

The chain is built from TRBV23-1 and TRBJ2-3, with a weak D call TRBD1 (6 bases). TRBV23-1 is an ORF, and what it does is uncertain. Trimming stripped 0 bases from V and 6 bases from J, with 22 bases between. The length of the CDR3 is 18 residues. As DNA, the CDR3 is TGCGCCAGCAGTCAATCGTCGAAGGACAGTCTGACGAGGGATACGCAGTATTTT. Translating it yields CASSQSSKDSLTRDTQYF.

This chain links TRBV6-5 with TRBJ2-7; 7 positions agree with TRBD1. The junction had 7 bases not matched to a gene; V was cut back by 6 bases and J by 2 bases. The CDR3 runs 14 residues. CDR1 is MNHEY, CDR2 SVGAGI, per germline. The CDR3 sequence is CASRTGQRTYEQYF. In DNA, the CDR3 is TGTGCCAGCAGGACGGGACAGAGAACCTACGAGCAGTACTTC.

V and J are TRBV4-2 and TRBJ2-7, with 9 bases lining up with TRBD1. The CDR3 contains 15 residues. With V trimmed by 3 bases and J by 2 bases, 5 bases remained unmatched. Germline loops: CDR1 LGHNA, CDR2 YNFKEQ. CDR3 sequence: CASSQPGTGPYEQYF. As DNA, the CDR3 is TGTGCCAGCAGCCAGCCCGGGACAGGGCCCTACGAGCAGTACTTC.

The genes are TRBV7-8 and TRBJ1-2; no firm D call. The CDR3 spans 17 residues. V lost 0 bases to trimming and J lost 4 bases, with 18 bases between them. Germline-derived CDR1 and CDR2 are SGHVS and FQNEAQ. CDR3 sequence (DNA): TGTGCCAGCAGCTTAGCGGGCGTATTGGGGAAGGGCTATGGCTACACCTTC. This codes for CASSLAGVLGKGYGYTF.

The rearrangement joins TRBV11-2 to TRBJ2-3; tentatively, D is TRBD2 (5 bases). Per germline, CDR1 SGHAT and CDR2 FQNNGV. CDR3 length: 14 residues. The ends were cut back, 2 bases at V and 2 bases at J, with 8 bases in the middle. The CDR3 region is CASSLLATTDTQYF. The CDR3, as DNA: TGTGCCAGCAGCTTATTAGCGACCACAGATACGCAGTATTTT.

The chain's CDR3 is CASSPQTESNQPQHF. The CDR3 DNA sequence: TGTGCCAGCAGCCCACAAACTGAATCCAATCAGCCCCAGCATTTT. This sequence joins TRBV4-2 and TRBJ1-5; D call uncertain. V was cut by 4 bases and J by 3 bases, with 13 bases left in between. The CDR3 loop spans 15 amino acids. Germline lookup yields CDR1 LGHNA and CDR2 YNFKEQ.

This sequence joins TRBV5-1 and TRBJ2-5; the D is unclear. This CDR3 contains 13 residues. Trimming shortened V by 3 bases and J by 3 bases, and 9 bases separated the two germline ends. Germline V lookup: CDR1 SGHRS, CDR2 YFSETQ. The CDR3 region has the DNA TGCGCCAGCAGCTCTTACTCCGAAGAGACCCAGTACTTC. Translation: CASSSYSEETQYF.

There are a few counts of this clone. The gene calls are TRBV5-5 and TRBJ2-1, with D uncertain. Per germline, CDR1 SGHKS and CDR2 YYEKEE (reference sequence). The ends were cut back, 1 base at V and 2 bases at J, with 4 bases in the middle. This CDR3 has 13 residues. The CDR3 region has the DNA TGTGCCAGCAGCTTGAGGGCCTACAATGAGCAGTTCTTC. It encodes CASSLRAYNEQFF.

The chain combines TRBV10-1 with TRBJ2-7, with 9 bases matching TRBD1. V lost 2 bases and J lost 6; bases outside the gene matches: 2. Looked up from germline, CDR1 is WNHNN and CDR2 is SYGVQD (reference sequence). CDR3 size: 13 residues. Here the CDR3 DNA reads TGCGCCAGCAGTGAGGGGACAGGGTCCGAGCAGTACTTC. Its protein is CASSEGTGSEQYF.

This rearrangement joins TRBV29-1 to TRBJ2-3, with a possible D match to TRBD2 (5 bases). The CDR3 runs to 14 residues. The V end was cut by 4 bases, the J end by 4 bases, with 15 bases between. The germline gives CDR1 SQVTM, CDR2 ANQGSEA. Here the CDR3 DNA reads TGCAGCGTTGTGAGCCAACCCGGGGCAGATACGCAGTATTTT. This sequence encodes CSVVSQPGADTQYF.

The chain combines TRBV6-5 with TRBJ2-1; D is ambiguous. V lost 0 bases and J 8 bases, leaving 11 bases between the germline ends. The CDR3 sequence is 14 residues long. Germline-derived CDR1 and CDR2 are MNHEY and SVGAGI. The CDR3: CASSYSSVGDEQFF. CDR3 coding DNA: TGTGCCAGCAGTTACTCATCAGTGGGCGATGAGCAGTTCTTC.

The chain uses TRBV11-3 and TRBJ2-7; a weak D match, TRBD2 (7 bases). The V gene's germline CDR1 is SGHNT and CDR2 YENEEA. CDR3 length: 14 residues. V dropped 5 bases and J dropped 1 base, with 12 bases sitting between them. The CDR3 nucleotides are TGTGCCAGCAGCGATCGGGGGGCGTCCTACGAGCAGTACTTC. It is translated as CASSDRGASYEQYF.

The J gene is TRBJ1-1, the V gene TRBV4-1; TRBD1 matches at 8 bases. This CDR3 contains 15 residues. Germline V gene data show CDR1 as MGHRA and CDR2 as YSYEKL. Unmatched junction bases numbered 3, after V lost 2 bases and J lost 1 base. The DNA for the CDR3 is TGCGCCAGCAGCCAATCCGGGACAGGGAACACTGAAGCTTTCTTT. This gives the protein CASSQSGTGNTEAFF.

V gene TRBV11-2 combines with J gene TRBJ1-2, with 9 bases lining up with TRBD1. Losses at the gene ends were 4 bases for V and 3 bases for J; bases not matched to a gene: 12. The germline V gene encodes CDR1 SGHAT and CDR2 FQNNGV. CDR3 length equals 17 residues. CDR3 sequence: CASSSQGQGGFDYGYTF. In DNA form, the CDR3 reads TGTGCCAGCAGCTCCCAGGGACAGGGTGGTTTTGACTATGGCTACACCTTC.

This clone was seen a handful of times. The germline gene is not matched at one end of the junction; a read error may be the cause. The rearrangement uses TRBV5-1 and TRBJ1-1; D remains ambiguous. The germline V gene encodes CDR1 SGHRS and CDR2 YFSETQ. The CDR3 extends over 14 amino acids. This chain's CDR3 is CASSSSGFGTEAFF. CDR3 coding DNA: TGTGCCAGCAGCTCTAGCGGGTTTGGCACTGAAGCTTTCTTT. The full variable domain, completed using reference TRBV5-1 and TRBJ1-1, is KAGVTQTPRYLIKTRGQQVTLSCSPISGHRSVSWYQQTPGQGLQFLFEYFSETQRNKGNFPGRFSGRQFSNSRSEMNVSTLELGDSALYLCASSSSGFGTEAFFGQGTRLTVV.

V usage is TRBV14 and J usage is TRBJ2-1, with D perhaps matching TRBD2 (6 bases). Per germline, CDR1 SGHDN and CDR2 FVKESK. The V and J ends lost 0 bases and 4 bases respectively, with 7 bases between them. CDR3 size: 14 residues. The CDR3 is CASSQEGTYNEQFF. As DNA, the CDR3 is TGTGCCAGCAGCCAAGAGGGGACTTACAATGAGCAGTTCTTC.

J is TRBJ2-2 and V is TRBV27, with a weak D call TRBD1 (6 bases). The V end was cut by 5 bases, the J end by 6 bases, with 10 bases between. CDR3 length equals 13 residues. Germline CDR1 and CDR2: MNHEY and SMNVEV (reference sequence). CDR3 loop: CASSHSGAGELFF. The CDR3 coding sequence is TGTGCCAGCAGTCACTCAGGGGCCGGGGAGCTGTTTTTT.